Sequencing of this TCR beta chain was carried out in a study of T cell changes during pregnancy in multiple sclerosis. The protocol was immunoSEQ multiplex PCR, while the TCRdb copy is restricted to in-frame clones and leaves out a portion. The sample holds 90,000 to 100,000 clones, about 94% seen once. This clone was recorded only once. The CDR3 extends over 14 amino acids. V lost 3 bases to trimming and J lost 2 bases, with 11 bases between them. Germline CDR1 reads SQVTM; CDR2 reads ANQGSEA. This sample comprised peripheral blood, obtained in the third trimester of pregnancy. J is TRBJ2-1 and V is TRBV29-1; D is possibly TRBD2 (6 bases). This receptor was obtained from a female donor with multiple sclerosis, enrolled in a pregnancy study. The chain's CDR3 is CSVDVSGAYNEQFF. CDR3 nucleotides: TGCAGCGTTGATGTCTCGGGAGCCTACAATGAGCAGTTCTTC.